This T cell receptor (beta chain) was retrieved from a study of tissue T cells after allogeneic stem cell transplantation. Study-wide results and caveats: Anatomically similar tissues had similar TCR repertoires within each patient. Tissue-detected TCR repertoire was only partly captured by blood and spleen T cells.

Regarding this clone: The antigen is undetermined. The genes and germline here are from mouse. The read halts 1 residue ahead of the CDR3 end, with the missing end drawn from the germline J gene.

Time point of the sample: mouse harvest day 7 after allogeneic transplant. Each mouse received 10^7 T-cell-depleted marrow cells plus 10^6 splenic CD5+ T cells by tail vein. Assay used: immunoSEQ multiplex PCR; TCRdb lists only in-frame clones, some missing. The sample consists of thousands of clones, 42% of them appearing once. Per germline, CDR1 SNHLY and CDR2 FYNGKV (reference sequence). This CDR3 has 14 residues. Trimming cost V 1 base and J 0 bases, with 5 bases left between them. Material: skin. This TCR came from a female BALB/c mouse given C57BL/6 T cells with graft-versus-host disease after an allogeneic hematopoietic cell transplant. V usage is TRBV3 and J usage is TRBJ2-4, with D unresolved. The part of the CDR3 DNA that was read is TGTGCCAGCAGCTTAGGGTGGAGTCAAAACACCTTGTAC. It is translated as CASSLGWSQNTLY. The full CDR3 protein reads CASSLGWSQNTLYF.